This TCR beta chain came from a study of shared T cell receptors in the human thymus. TCRdb's table, derived via immunoSEQ multiplex PCR, lists solely in-frame clones and lacks some. The data show roughly 560,000 clones, with around 78% seen just once and 0.013% held by the top ten. The CDR3 has 15 residues. Germline V lookup: CDR1 SGDLS, CDR2 YYNGEE. V lost 0 bases, J lost 5 bases, and 2 bases stayed unmatched. These same records also appear under a second study, on human thymus T cells. From that study: Donors were healthy Finnish babies undergoing corrective operations for congenital heart defects. Corrective heart surgery yielded resections, and these provided the thymus tissue. What appeared biased in thymic and blood repertoires was the usage of V and J genes. Among unrelated individuals, related research reported thymic repertoires that overlapped highly.

The TCR originated in a boy under two years old with a congenital heart defect. The chain employs TRBV9 and TRBJ1-5, with 10 bases identical to TRBD1. Material for sequencing was thymocytes. The CDR3, as DNA: TGTGCCAGCAGCGTAGGGGACAGGGGAGATCAGCCCCAGCATTTT. Its protein product is CASSVGDRGDQPQHF.